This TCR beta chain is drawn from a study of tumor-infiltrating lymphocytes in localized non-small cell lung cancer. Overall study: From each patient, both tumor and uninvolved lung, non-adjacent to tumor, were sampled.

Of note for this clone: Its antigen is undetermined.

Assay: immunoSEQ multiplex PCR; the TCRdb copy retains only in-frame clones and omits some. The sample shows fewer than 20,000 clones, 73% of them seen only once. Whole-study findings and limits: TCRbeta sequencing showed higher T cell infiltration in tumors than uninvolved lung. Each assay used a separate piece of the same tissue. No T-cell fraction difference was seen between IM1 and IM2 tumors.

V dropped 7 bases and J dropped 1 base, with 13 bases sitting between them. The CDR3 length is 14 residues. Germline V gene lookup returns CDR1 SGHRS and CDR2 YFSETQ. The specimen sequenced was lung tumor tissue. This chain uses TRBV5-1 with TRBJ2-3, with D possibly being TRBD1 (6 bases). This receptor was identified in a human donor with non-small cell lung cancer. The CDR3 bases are TGCGCCAGCGCACAGGGAGTGGGCACAGATACGCAGTATTTT. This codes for CASAQGVGTDTQYF.